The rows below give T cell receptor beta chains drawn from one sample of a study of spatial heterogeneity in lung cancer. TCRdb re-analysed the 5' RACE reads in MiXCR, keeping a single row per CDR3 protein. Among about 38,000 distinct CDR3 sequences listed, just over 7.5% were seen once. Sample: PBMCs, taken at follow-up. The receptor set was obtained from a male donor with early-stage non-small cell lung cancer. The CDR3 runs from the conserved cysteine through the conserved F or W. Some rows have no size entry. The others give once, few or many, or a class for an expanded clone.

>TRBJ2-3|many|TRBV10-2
CASSDLSRTGDTDTQYF
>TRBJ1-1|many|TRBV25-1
CASNPTDTNTEAFF
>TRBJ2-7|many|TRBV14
CASSQRQGAYEQYF
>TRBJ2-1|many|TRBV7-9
CASSLRSDESGDEQFF
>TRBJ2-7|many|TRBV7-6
CASSLARAYEQYF
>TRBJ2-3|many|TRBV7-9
CASSRAGAGEHTQYF
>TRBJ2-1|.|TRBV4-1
CASSEAGPIFGSYNEQFF
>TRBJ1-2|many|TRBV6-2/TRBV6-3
CASSSSGVAYGYTF
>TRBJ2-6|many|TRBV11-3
CASSSGTGSGANVLTF
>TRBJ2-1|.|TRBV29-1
CSVEDVGVSFNEQFF
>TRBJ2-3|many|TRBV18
CASSPGQGLADTQYF
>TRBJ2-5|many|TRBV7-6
CASSSGLPLETQYF
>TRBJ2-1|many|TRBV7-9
CASSTRDSNNEQFF